The source of this TCR beta chain is a study of T cells in Graves' hyperthyroidism and ophthalmopathy. Background on the study: Before treatment of any kind, peripheral blood was taken at initial diagnosis.

Details on this clonotype: The target antigen is unknown.

Study findings and constraints: The model identified upcoming ophthalmopathy a median about six months ahead of onset.

The CDR3 loop spans 12 amino acids. Germline lookup yields CDR1 SQVTM and CDR2 ANQGSEA. Orbital computed tomography and thyroid ultrasound, together with serum TRAb and thyroxine and clinical symptoms, were used for diagnoses. TCR beta CDR3 region amplification was performed from RNA transcripts. Carried out on the TCR CDR3, a first-round RT-PCR used the HTBI primer set. TCRdb analysed the multiplex PCR reads with MiXCR anew, one entry per CDR3 protein. The data contain roughly 710,000 distinct CDR3 sequences, approximately 36% of them singletons. The specimen sequenced was blood. This receptor was obtained from a woman aged 40 to 50 with Graves' hyperthyroidism. The J gene is TRBJ2-5, the V gene TRBV29-1; D gene unclear. The DNA of the CDR3 is TGCAGTCCCCGCCTGGTGCGAGAGACCCAGTACTTC. This translates into CSPRLVRETQYF.